This passage covers 13 T cell receptor beta chains from one sample sequenced in a study of beta chain features in type 1 diabetes. Findings and limits, study-wide: Moderate but significant shortening of TCRB CDR3s was recorded in all four CD4+ subsets from Type 1 diabetes patients.

The study reverse transcribed the entire isolated RNA, so it sequenced expressed TCRB transcripts. Profiled with immunoSEQ multiplex PCR; TCRdb holds only in-frame clones, not every one. The sample shows around 50,000 clones, 35% to 55% of them seen only once. No antigen has been identified for these receptors. Sequencing used stem cell memory CD4+ T cells from blood. The receptors originated from a man aged 25 to 40 with type 1 diabetes.

This chain links TRBV29-1 with TRBJ1-1, with D perhaps matching TRBD1 (5 bases). Germline CDR1 reads SQVTM; CDR2 reads ANQGSEA. This CDR3 has 12 amino acids. Trimming took 7 bases from V and 3 from J, leaving 12 bases between them. Here the CDR3 DNA reads TGCAGCGGGGGCGGGGTCGACACTGAAGCTTTCTTT. Translated: CSGGGVDTEAFF.

V gene TRBV9 combines with J gene TRBJ2-1; possibly TRBD2 for D (6 bases). CDR1 and CDR2 (germline): SGDLS, YYNGEE. V was shortened by 1 base and J by 6 bases, with 11 bases between the two germline ends. There are 14 residues in the CDR3. The CDR3 protein is CASSVMSSANEQFF. CDR3 sequence (DNA): TGTGCCAGCAGCGTAATGTCTAGCGCCAATGAGCAGTTCTTC.

The chain has TRBV5-1 and TRBJ2-1, with 10 bases aligning to TRBD2. Germline CDR1 and CDR2: SGHRS and YFSETQ. CDR3 size: 15 residues. The J segment lost 9 bases and the V segment lost 1 base, leaving 7 bases of the junction unmatched. This chain's CDR3 is CASSLQLAGVVEQFF. The CDR3 coding sequence is TGCGCCAGCAGCTTGCAGCTAGCGGGAGTAGTTGAGCAGTTCTTC. Filled out from reference TRBV5-1 and TRBJ2-1, the complete variable domain reads KAGVTQTPRYLIKTRGQQVTLSCSPISGHRSVSWYQQTPGQGLQFLFEYFSETQRNKGNFPGRFSGRQFSNSRSEMNVSTLELGDSALYLCASSLQLAGVVEQFFGPGTRLTVL.

This clone was seen only a few times. The chain combines TRBV4-1 with TRBJ2-3; 8 bases match TRBD2. Germline CDR1 and CDR2: MGHRA and YSYEKL. V trimming: 0 bases; J trimming: 3 bases; junction bases outside the gene matches: 14. The CDR3 length is 19 residues. CDR3 sequence (DNA): TGCGCCAGCAGCCAAGATCCAAAAAAGAGCGGGAGTATTACAGATACGCAGTATTTT. Amino acid sequence: CASSQDPKKSGSITDTQYF.

The V and J genes are TRBV6-5 and TRBJ2-1; TRBD1 might be the D (5 bases). The germline V and J ends were trimmed by 5 bases and 3 bases, with 11 bases remaining between them. CDR1 MNHEY and CDR2 SVGAGI come from the germline V gene. The CDR3 consists of 14 residues. CDR3 sequence (DNA): TGTGCCAGCAGTCAGCAGGGTTACTACAATGAGCAGTTCTTC. Translating it yields CASSQQGYYNEQFF.

This clone appeared a few times. The J gene is TRBJ2-5, the V gene TRBV6-5, with TRBD1 matching 7 bases. The CDR3 spans 14 residues. Germline V gene lookup returns CDR1 MNHEY and CDR2 SVGAGI. V shed 0 bases and J 3 bases; nucleotides not matched to a gene: 1. The CDR3 reads CASSYSTGKETQYF. The CDR3 bases are TGTGCCAGCAGTTACTCGACAGGGAAAGAGACCCAGTACTTC.

The chain has TRBV4-2 and TRBJ2-2; D is perhaps TRBD1 (6 bases). V gave up 2 bases and J gave up 5 bases, with 9 bases separating them. This CDR3 region has 14 residues. Germline V CDR1 and CDR2: LGHNA, YNFKEQ. The DNA of the CDR3 is TGTGCCAGCAGCCAAACAGGGCGAACCGGGGAGCTGTTTTTT. Protein product: CASSQTGRTGELFF.

This chain connects TRBV2 to TRBJ2-2, with TRBD1 matching 9 bases. CDR1 is SNHLY and CDR2 is FYNNEI in the germline V gene. The CDR3 is 16 amino acids. With 8 bases clipped from V and 0 bases from J, the junction kept 7 bases outside the gene matches. CDR3 loop: CASRGQGRSNTGELFF. The CDR3, as DNA: TGTGCCAGCCGCGGACAGGGGCGTTCGAACACCGGGGAGCTGTTTTTT.

The chain couples TRBV5-1 to TRBJ2-1; TRBD2 matches 7 bases. J was trimmed by 5 bases and V by 0 bases; bases with no gene match: 11. The germline gives CDR1 SGHRS, CDR2 YFSETQ. The length of the CDR3 is 17 residues. In DNA form, the CDR3 reads TGCGCCAGCAGCTTGGTGGTAGCGGGCTCTGTGAACAATGAGCAGTTCTTC. This sequence encodes CASSLVVAGSVNNEQFF.

The table lists this clone with a few counts. The J gene is TRBJ1-2, the V gene TRBV30, with D unresolved. Trimming shortened V by 1 base and J by 8 bases, and 8 bases separated the two germline ends. This CDR3 contains 11 residues. Germline CDR1 GTSNPN, CDR2 SVGIG (reference sequence). The CDR3 sequence is CAWSAGGGYTF. The CDR3 DNA sequence: TGTGCCTGGAGTGCGGGAGGCGGCTACACCTTC.

This chain joins TRBV7-8 and TRBJ2-3; 14 bases align to TRBD2. J gave up 6 bases and V 8 bases, and 10 bases lay outside the gene matches. Germline CDR1 SGHVS, CDR2 FQNEAQ. The CDR3 runs 16 residues. In nucleotides, the CDR3 is TGTGCCAGCGGTCAGGGACTAGCGGGAGATGCTGATACGCAGTATTTT. This translates into CASGQGLAGDADTQYF.

A few counts support this clone. This chain connects TRBV7-2 to TRBJ1-2, with 11 bases matching TRBD1. CDR1 is SGHTA and CDR2 is FQGNSA in the germline V gene. This CDR3 contains 14 residues. V lost 5 bases and J lost 5; bases outside the gene matches: 4. The CDR3 DNA is TGTGCCAGCAGCGGCGGGACAGGGGGTTATGGCTACACCTTC. Amino acids: CASSGGTGGYGYTF.

This clone was seen a single time. This chain uses TRBV2 with TRBJ2-1; no firm D call. V gave up 3 bases and J gave up 13 bases, with 10 bases separating them. This CDR3 is built from 11 residues. Germline V gene lookup returns CDR1 SNHLY and CDR2 FYNNEI. The CDR3 loop is CASSDRFFQFF. CDR3 in DNA: TGTGCCAGCAGTGACAGGTTTTTTCAGTTCTTC.